Listed here is a single TCR beta chain. The sample originates from a study of blood T cell repertoires in COVID-19. At the level of the study: Acute-phase and convalescent COVID-19 samples originated in the United States, Italy and Spain. From T cells, B-cell-depleted T cells, or PBMCs came the material, which was cDNA or gDNA.

Methods used by the authors: Estimated nucleated cell counts came from reference gene primer amplification. Generated by immunoSEQ multiplex PCR, the TCRdb table keeps only in-frame clones and is missing some. Clone size and the V and J calls come from that table; the DNA yielded D and trimming. Of 190,000 or so clones listed, approximately 87% are singletons. V was pared by 5 bases and J by 8 bases, with 15 bases between. The CDR3 length is 13 residues. The germline gives CDR1 MNHEY, CDR2 SVGEGT. Sequenced: peripheral blood. The V and J genes are TRBV6-2 or TRBV6-3 and TRBJ1-2; D uncertain. The sequence was collected from a young woman who had recovered from COVID-19. The CDR3 coding sequence is TGTGCCAGCAGTCCCGGAAAGAGCGGCGGCTACACCTTC. Encoded protein: CASSPGKSGGYTF.